The 4 T cell receptor beta chains in this list originate from one sample, sequenced in a study of blood T cell repertoires in COVID-19. Clones were sequenced by immunoSEQ multiplex PCR, and TCRdb holds only the in-frame ones, with some missing. The data show under 300,000 clones, around 86% seen once. Sequencing was performed on PBMCs or T cells enriched from blood (not recorded which). These receptors were collected from a woman in her forties with acute COVID-19.

This chain joins TRBV10-2 and TRBJ2-3, with a weak D call TRBD1 (6 bases). The CDR3 has 15 amino acids. The germline gives CDR1 WSHSY, CDR2 SAAADI. Deletions cut 5 bases from V and 2 bases from J, with 14 bases between. CDR3 coding DNA: TGCGCCAGCAGTACAACGGACAGATCCACAGATACGCAGTATTTT. Protein sequence: CASSTTDRSTDTQYF.

This rearrangement joins TRBV4-2 to TRBJ2-2; 9 bases fit TRBD2. The CDR3 covers 17 residues. Germline values: CDR1 LGHNA, CDR2 YNFKEQ. J was trimmed by 5 bases and V by 1 base; bases with no gene match: 8. CDR3 sequence: CASSQVAAGGGTGELFF. CDR3 nucleotides: TGTGCCAGCAGCCAAGTAGCAGCGGGAGGCGGAACCGGGGAGCTGTTTTTT.

The chain is built from TRBV12-5 and TRBJ1-2; TRBD1 agrees at 9 bases. V gave up 5 bases and J gave up 4 bases; unmatched junction bases: 5. The germline CDR1 and CDR2 sequences are LGHNT and FRNRAP. CDR3 length equals 14 residues. The CDR3 region has the DNA TGTGCTAGTGGTAAAACAGGGGGCTCCTATGGCTACACCTTC. This translates into CASGKTGGSYGYTF.

This clone occurred a few times. The gene calls are TRBV3-1 (or the pseudogene TRBV3-2) and TRBJ2-5, with TRBD2 matching 8 bases. Germline values: CDR1 LGHDT, CDR2 YNNKEL (reference sequence). With 1 base clipped from V and 2 bases from J, the junction kept 9 bases outside the gene matches. The CDR3 contains 17 residues. CDR3 coding DNA: TGTGCCAGCAGCCAAGCCGGCGGGAGGCCTTTTCAAGAGACCCAGTACTTC. Protein sequence: CASSQAGGRPFQETQYF.